What follows are 8 T cell receptor beta chains derived from one specimen sequenced in a study of T-cell memory formation after mild COVID-19. TCRdb re-called the 5' RACE reads with MiXCR, one entry per CDR3 protein. The sample consists of 58,000 or so distinct CDR3 sequences, 25% to 30% of them appearing once. Sequenced material: PBMCs or a T cell subset sorted from them (not recorded which). The receptor set was obtained from a man between 18 and 35 years old who had mild COVID-19 (a few samples of this study predate the infection). Cell type and time point are not known.

This clonotype was recorded many times. V usage is TRBV7-2 and J usage is TRBJ2-1; 7 nucleotides agree with TRBD1. The CDR3 has 14 residues. The J segment lost 8 bases and the V segment lost 3 bases, leaving 7 bases of the junction unmatched. Per the germline V gene, CDR1 is SGHTA and CDR2 is FQGNSA. The chain's CDR3 is CASSFGRGYDEQFF. CDR3 nucleotides: TGTGCCAGCAGCTTCGGCAGGGGGTATGATGAGCAGTTCTTC.

The sample holds a few counts of this clonotype. The gene calls are TRBV6-2 or TRBV6-3 and TRBJ1-5; D gene uncertain. V lost 2 bases, J lost 5 bases, and 10 bases lay in between. In germline, CDR1 is MNHEY, CDR2 SVGEGT. CDR3 size: 14 residues. CDR3 bases: TGTGCCAGCAGTTACGTGGGGTCTCATCAGCCCCAGCATTTT. Protein sequence: CASSYVGSHQPQHF.

CDR3: CASSYSPGPYEQYV. CDR3 DNA sequence: TGTGCCAGCAGTTACTCTCCGGGCCCCTACGAGCAGTACGTC. This chain uses TRBV6-5 with TRBJ2-7; D is unresolved. The CDR3 has 14 residues. Deletions cut 0 bases from V and 2 bases from J, with 8 bases between. Germline-derived CDR1 and CDR2 are MNHEY and SVGAGI.

The gene calls are TRBV6-6 and TRBJ2-2, with 10 bases lining up with TRBD1. The germline V gene has CDR1 MNHNY and CDR2 SVGAGI (reference sequence). The CDR3 is 17 amino acids. V was pared by 5 bases and J by 10 bases, with 16 bases of the junction left unmatched. The CDR3 nucleotides are TGTGCCAGCAGTCACTACAATCGACAGGGGGCTGGGGTGGAGCTGTTTTTT. Amino acids: CASSHYNRQGAGVELFF.

The chain joins TRBV6-7 to TRBJ2-5; perhaps TRBD2 as D (6 bases). TRBV6-7 is known as an ORF, though its function is uncertain. V was cut by 6 bases and J by 5 bases, with 10 bases left in between. The CDR3 contains 12 residues. The CDR3 DNA follows: TGTGCCAGCAGGACTAGTCGGGAGACCCAGTACTTC. It is translated as CASRTSRETQYF.

This clonotype showed up just a few times. The chain couples TRBV30 to TRBJ1-1; no clear D. The V end lost 0 bases, the J end lost 1 base, and 9 bases lay between the germline ends. The CDR3 is 14 amino acids. Germline CDR1 is GTSNPN and CDR2 is SVGIG (reference sequence). The CDR3 spells CAWSVPPPNTEAFF. The CDR3 DNA reads as TGTGCCTGGAGTGTACCCCCACCGAACACTGAAGCTTTCTTT.

The chain couples TRBV7-9 to TRBJ1-1; D is unclear. V was pared by 1 base and J by 5 bases, with 11 bases between. The length of the CDR3 is 14 residues. The germline CDR1 and CDR2 sequences are SEHNR and FQNEAQ (reference sequence). The CDR3 reads CASSLDTAGTEAFF. The CDR3 DNA sequence: TGTGCCAGCAGCTTAGACACAGCGGGTACTGAAGCTTTCTTT.

This clonotype was found a few times. This chain joins TRBV7-2 and TRBJ2-5; TRBD2 matches at 16 bases. From germline, CDR1 is SGHTA and CDR2 FQGNSA. The V segment lost 5 bases and the J segment 4 bases; nucleotides outside the gene matches: 10. The CDR3 loop spans 18 amino acids. CDR3 residues: CASSLPLGTSGGVETQYF. The CDR3 bases are TGTGCCAGCAGCCTGCCGCTCGGGACTAGCGGGGGGGTAGAGACCCAGTACTTC.